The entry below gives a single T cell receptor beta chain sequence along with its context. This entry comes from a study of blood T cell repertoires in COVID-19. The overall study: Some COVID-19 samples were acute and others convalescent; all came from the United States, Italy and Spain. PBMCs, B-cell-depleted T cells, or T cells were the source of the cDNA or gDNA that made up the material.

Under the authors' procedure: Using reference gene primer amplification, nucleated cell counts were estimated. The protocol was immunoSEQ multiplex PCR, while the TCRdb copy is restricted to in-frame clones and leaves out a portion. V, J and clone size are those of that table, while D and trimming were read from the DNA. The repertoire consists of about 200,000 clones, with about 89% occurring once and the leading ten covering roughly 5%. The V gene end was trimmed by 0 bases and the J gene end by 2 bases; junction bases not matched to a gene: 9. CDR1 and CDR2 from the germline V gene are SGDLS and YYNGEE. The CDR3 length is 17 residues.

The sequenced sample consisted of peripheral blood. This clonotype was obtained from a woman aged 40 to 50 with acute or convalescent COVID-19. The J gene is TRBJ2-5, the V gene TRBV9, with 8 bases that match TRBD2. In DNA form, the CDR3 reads TGTGCCAGCAGCGTAGTCCCTGGCGGGGGGCGACAAGAGACCCAGTACTTC. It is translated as CASSVVPGGGRQETQYF.